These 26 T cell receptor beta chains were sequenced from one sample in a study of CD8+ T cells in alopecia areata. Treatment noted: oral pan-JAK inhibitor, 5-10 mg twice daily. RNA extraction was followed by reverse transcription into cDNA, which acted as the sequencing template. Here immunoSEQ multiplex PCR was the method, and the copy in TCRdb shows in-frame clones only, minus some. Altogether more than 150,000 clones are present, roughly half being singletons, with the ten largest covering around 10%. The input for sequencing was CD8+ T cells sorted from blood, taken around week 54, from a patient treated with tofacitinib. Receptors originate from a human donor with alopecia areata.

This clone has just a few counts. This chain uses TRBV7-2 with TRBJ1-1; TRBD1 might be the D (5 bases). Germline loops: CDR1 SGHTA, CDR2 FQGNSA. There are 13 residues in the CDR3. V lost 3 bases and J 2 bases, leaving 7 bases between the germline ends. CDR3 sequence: CASSLTVNTEAFF. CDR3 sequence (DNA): TGTGCCAGCAGCTTGACAGTAAACACTGAAGCTTTCTTT.

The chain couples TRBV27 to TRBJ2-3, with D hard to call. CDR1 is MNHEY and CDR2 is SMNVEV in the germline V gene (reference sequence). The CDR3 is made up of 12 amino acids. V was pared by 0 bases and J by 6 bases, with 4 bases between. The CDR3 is CASSLSRDTQYF. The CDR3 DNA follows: TGTGCCAGCAGTTTATCTAGGGATACGCAGTATTTT.

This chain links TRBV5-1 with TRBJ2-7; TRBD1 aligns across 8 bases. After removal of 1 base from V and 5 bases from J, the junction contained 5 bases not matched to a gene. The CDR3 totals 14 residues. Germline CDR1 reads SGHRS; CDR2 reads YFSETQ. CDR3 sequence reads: CASSLRQGFDEQYF. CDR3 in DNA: TGCGCCAGCAGCTTGCGACAGGGGTTCGACGAGCAGTACTTC. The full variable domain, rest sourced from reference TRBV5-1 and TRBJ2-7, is KAGVTQTPRYLIKTRGQQVTLSCSPISGHRSVSWYQQTPGQGLQFLFEYFSETQRNKGNFPGRFSGRQFSNSRSEMNVSTLELGDSALYLCASSLRQGFDEQYFGPGTRLTVT.

CDR3 nucleotide sequence: TGTGCCTGGAGTGGAAGGACCTCTGGAAACACCATATATTTT. This codes for CAWSGRTSGNTIYF. V and J are TRBV30 and TRBJ1-3; no reliable D call. Trimming removed 1 base from V and 0 bases from J, with 7 bases in between. Germline assignment: CDR1 GTSNPN and CDR2 SVGIG (reference sequence). The length of the CDR3 is 14 residues. The full variable domain, in which reference TRBV30 and TRBJ1-3 provide the parts outside the CDR3, is SQTIHQWPATLVQPVGSPLSLECTVEGTSNPNLYWYRQAAGRGLQLLFYSVGIGQISSEVPQNLSASRPQDRQFILSSKKLLLSDSGFYLCAWSGRTSGNTIYFGEGSWLTVV.

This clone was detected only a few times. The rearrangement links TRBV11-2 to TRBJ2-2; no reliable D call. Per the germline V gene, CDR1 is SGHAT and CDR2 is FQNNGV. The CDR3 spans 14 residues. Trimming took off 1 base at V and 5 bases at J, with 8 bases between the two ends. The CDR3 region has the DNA TGTGCCAGCAGCTTAGTCTGGGAAACCGGGGAGCTGTTTTTT. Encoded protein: CASSLVWETGELFF.

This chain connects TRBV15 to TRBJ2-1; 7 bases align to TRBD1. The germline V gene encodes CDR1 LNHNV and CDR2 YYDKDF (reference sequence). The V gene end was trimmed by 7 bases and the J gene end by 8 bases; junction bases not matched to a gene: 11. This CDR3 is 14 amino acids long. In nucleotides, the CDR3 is TGTGCCACCAACAATGCAGGGGGTCGAGATGAGCAGTTCTTC. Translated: CATNNAGGRDEQFF.

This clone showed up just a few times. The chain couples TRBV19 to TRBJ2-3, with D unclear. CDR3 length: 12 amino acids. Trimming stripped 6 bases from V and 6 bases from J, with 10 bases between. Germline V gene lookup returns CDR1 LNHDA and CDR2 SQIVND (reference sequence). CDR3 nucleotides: TGTGCCAGTAGCGGCAGCCGGGATACGCAGTATTTT. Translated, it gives CASSGSRDTQYF. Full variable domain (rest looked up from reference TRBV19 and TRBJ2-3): DGGITQSPKYLFRKEGQNVTLSCEQNLNHDAMYWYRQDPGQGLRLIYYSQIVNDFQKGDIAEGYSVSREKKESFPLTVTSAQKNPTAFYLCASSGSRDTQYFGPGTRLTVL.

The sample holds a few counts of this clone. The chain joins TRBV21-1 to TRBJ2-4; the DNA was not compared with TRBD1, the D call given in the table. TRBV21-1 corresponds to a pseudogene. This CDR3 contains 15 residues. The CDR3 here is CASSKLRVAKNIQYF. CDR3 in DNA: TGTGCCAGCAGCAAACTCAGGGTAGCCAAAAACATTCAGTACTTC.

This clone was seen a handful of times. CDR3 sequence reads: CASSLDGWYEQYF. The CDR3 DNA follows: TGCGCCAGCAGCTTGGACGGATGGTACGAGCAGTACTTC. V and J are TRBV5-1 and TRBJ2-7; no firm D call. The V end was cut by 0 bases, the J end by 4 bases, with 8 bases between. Germline-derived CDR1 and CDR2 are SGHRS and YFSETQ. The length of the CDR3 is 13 residues.

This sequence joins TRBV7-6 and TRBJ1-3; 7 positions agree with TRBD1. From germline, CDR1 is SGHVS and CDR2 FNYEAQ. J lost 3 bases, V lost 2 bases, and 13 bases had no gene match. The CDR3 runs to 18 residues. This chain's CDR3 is CASSLSPYDRVIGNTIYF. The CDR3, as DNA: TGTGCCAGCAGCTTAAGCCCCTATGACAGGGTAATTGGAAACACCATATATTTT.

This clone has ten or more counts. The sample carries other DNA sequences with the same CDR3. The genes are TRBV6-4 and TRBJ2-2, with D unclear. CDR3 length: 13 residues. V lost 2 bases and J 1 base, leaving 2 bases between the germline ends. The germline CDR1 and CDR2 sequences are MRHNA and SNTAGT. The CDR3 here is CASSDGNTGELFF. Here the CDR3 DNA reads TGTGCCAGCAGTGACGGGAACACCGGGGAGCTGTTTTTT.

CDR3 sequence (DNA): TGCGCCAGCAGCCAAGATCTAGTCAGGGGCGAGCAGTTCTTC. Protein sequence: CASSQDLVRGEQFF. V gene TRBV4-3 combines with J gene TRBJ2-1; D perhaps matches TRBD1 (6 bases). The CDR3 runs 14 residues. V dropped 0 bases and J dropped 10 bases, with 13 bases sitting between them. The germline V gene has CDR1 LGHNA and CDR2 YSLEER.

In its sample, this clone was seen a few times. CDR3 residues: CASSVEDGNLSGNTIYF. CDR3 coding DNA: TGTGCCAGCAGCGTAGAGGACGGAAACCTCTCTGGAAACACCATATATTTT. This sequence joins TRBV9 and TRBJ1-3; D remains unclear. Germline CDR1 reads SGDLS; CDR2 reads YYNGEE. The CDR3 contains 17 residues. V gave up 0 bases and J gave up 0 bases, with 13 bases separating them.

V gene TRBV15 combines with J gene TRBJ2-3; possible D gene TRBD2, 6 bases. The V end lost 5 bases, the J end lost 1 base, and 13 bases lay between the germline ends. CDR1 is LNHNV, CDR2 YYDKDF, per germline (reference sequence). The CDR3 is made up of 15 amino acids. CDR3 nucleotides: TGTGCCACCAGCGGGCCGGGGGTAGGCACAGATACGCAGTATTTT. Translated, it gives CATSGPGVGTDTQYF. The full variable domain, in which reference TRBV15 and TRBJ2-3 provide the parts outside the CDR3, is DAMVIQNPRYQVTQFGKPVTLSCSQTLNHNVMYWYQQKSSQAPKLLFHYYDKDFNNEADTPDNFQSRRPNTSFCFLDIRSPGLGDTAMYLCATSGPGVGTDTQYFGPGTRLTVL.

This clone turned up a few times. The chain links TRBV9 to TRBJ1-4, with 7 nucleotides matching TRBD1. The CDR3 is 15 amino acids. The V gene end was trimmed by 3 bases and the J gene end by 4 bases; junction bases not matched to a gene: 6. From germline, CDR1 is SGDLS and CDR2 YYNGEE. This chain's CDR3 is CASSAGQDGNEKLFF. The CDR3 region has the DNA TGTGCCAGCAGCGCCGGACAGGACGGTAATGAAAAACTGTTTTTT.

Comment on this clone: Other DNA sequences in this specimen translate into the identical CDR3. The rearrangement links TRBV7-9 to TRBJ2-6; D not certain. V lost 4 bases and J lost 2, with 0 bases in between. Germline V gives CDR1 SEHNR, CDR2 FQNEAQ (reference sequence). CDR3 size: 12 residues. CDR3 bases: TGTGCCAGCAGCTCTGGGGCCAACGTCCTGACTTTC. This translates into CASSSGANVLTF.

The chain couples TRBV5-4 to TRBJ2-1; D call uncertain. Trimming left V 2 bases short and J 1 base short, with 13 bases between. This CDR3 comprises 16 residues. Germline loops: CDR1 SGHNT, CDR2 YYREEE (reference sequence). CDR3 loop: CASSLGGGASYNEQFF. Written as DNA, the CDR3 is TGTGCCAGCAGCTTAGGTGGCGGTGCATCCTACAATGAGCAGTTCTTC.

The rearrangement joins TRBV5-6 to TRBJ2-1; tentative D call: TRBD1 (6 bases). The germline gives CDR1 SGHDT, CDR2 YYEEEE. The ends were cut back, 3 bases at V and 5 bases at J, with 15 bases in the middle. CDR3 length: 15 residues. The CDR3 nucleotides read TGTGCCAGCAGCTCTCAAGGGGGTTCGCACAATGAGCAGTTCTTC. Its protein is CASSSQGGSHNEQFF.

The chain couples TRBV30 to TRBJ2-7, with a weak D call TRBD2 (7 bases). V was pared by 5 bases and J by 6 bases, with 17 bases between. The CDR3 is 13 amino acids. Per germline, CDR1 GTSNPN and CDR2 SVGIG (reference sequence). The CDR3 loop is CAWQGGAEREQYF. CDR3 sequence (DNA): TGTGCCTGGCAAGGGGGGGCCGAGCGCGAGCAGTACTTC.

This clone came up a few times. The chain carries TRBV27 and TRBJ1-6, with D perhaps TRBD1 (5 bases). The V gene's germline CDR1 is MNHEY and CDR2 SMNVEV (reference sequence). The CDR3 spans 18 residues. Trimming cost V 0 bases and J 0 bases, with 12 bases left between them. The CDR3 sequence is CASSLSGQALSYNSPLHF. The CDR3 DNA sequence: TGTGCCAGCAGTTTATCGGGGCAGGCGCTCTCCTATAATTCACCCCTCCACTTT.

The CDR3 sequence is CASSLAGDQPQHF. The DNA for the CDR3 is TGCGCCAGCAGCTTGGCGGGGGATCAGCCCCAGCATTTT. The chain is built from TRBV5-1 and TRBJ1-5; TRBD1 is a possible D gene (5 bases). Trimming shortened V by 0 bases and J by 5 bases, and 6 bases separated the two germline ends. Germline-derived CDR1 and CDR2 are SGHRS and YFSETQ. The CDR3 length is 13 residues.

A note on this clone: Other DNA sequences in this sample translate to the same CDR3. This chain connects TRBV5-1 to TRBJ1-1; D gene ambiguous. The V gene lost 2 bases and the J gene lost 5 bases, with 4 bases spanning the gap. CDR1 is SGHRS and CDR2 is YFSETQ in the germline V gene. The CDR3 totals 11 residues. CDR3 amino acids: CASSLGTEAFF. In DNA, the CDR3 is TGCGCCAGCAGCTTAGGTACTGAAGCTTTCTTT. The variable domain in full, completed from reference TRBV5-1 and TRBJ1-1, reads KAGVTQTPRYLIKTRGQQVTLSCSPISGHRSVSWYQQTPGQGLQFLFEYFSETQRNKGNFPGRFSGRQFSNSRSEMNVSTLELGDSALYLCASSLGTEAFFGQGTRLTVV.

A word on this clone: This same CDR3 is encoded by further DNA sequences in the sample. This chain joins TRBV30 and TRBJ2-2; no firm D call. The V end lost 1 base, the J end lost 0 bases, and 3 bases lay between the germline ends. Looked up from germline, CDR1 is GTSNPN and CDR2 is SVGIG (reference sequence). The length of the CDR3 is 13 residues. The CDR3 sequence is CAWSGANTGELFF. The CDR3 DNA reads TGTGCCTGGAGTGGAGCGAACACCGGGGAGCTGTTTTTT.

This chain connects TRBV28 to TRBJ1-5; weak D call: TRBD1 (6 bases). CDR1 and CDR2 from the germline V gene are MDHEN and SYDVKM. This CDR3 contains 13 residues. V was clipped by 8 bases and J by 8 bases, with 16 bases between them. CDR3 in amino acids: CASLEGGKKPQHF. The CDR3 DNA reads TGTGCCAGCTTGGAGGGGGGAAAGAAGCCCCAGCATTTT.

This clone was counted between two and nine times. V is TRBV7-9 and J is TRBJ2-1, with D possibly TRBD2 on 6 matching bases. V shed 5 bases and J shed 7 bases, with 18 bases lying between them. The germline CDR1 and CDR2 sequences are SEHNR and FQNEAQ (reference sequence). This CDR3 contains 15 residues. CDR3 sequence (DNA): TGTGCCAGCAGCCGCCGGGACCGCGGAGGGAATGAGCAGTTCTTC. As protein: CASSRRDRGGNEQFF.

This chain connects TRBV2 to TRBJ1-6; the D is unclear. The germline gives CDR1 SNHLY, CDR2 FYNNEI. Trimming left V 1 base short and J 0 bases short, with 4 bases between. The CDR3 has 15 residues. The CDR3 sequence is CASSEERSYNSPLHF. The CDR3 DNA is TGTGCCAGCAGTGAAGAACGCTCCTATAATTCACCCCTCCACTTT.